The source of this T cell receptor beta chain is a study of T cell changes during pregnancy in multiple sclerosis. The protocol was immunoSEQ multiplex PCR, while the TCRdb copy is restricted to in-frame clones and leaves out a portion. The table shows more than 30,000 clones, with roughly 89% occurring only once. The CDR3 is 14 amino acids. Trimming cost V 6 bases and J 4 bases, with 14 bases left between them. Germline CDR1 reads LNHDA; CDR2 reads SQIVND (reference sequence). This receptor was taken from a female donor in good health, enrolled as a control in a pregnancy study. V gene TRBV19 combines with J gene TRBJ2-3; D unclear. The material was CD4+ T cells from peripheral blood mononuclear cells, obtained in the third trimester of pregnancy. CDR3 nucleotides: TGTGCCAGTAGGATGGGTAGCCCCGCAGATACGCAGTATTTT. It codes for CASRMGSPADTQYF.